Listed below are T cell receptor beta chains from one sample, sequenced in a study of yellow fever vaccine responses in identical twins. TCRdb re-called the RT-PCR reads with MiXCR, one entry per CDR3 protein. This sample has 13,000 or so distinct CDR3 sequences, with 84% found just once. The source was T cells from blood (PBMCs), unsorted or a sorted subset (not recorded which), collected before or after yellow fever vaccination (not recorded which). The receptors were gathered from a woman aged 18-30 years who received the yellow fever vaccine. CDR3s include the opening cysteine and the closing phenylalanine or tryptophan. Fields, in order: CDR3 DNA, CDR3 protein, clone size, V gene, CDR3 length, D gene, J gene. The D gene is left open where the match is weak. Size is stated for part of the rows, as once, few or many counts, or as a class when the clone is expanded.

CDR3nt: TGTGCCAGCAGCTTAGGCCTCCTAGGGCCCCCTTCGAGTGAGTACTTC
CDR3aa: CASSLGLLGPPSSEYF
abundance: once
v_gene: TRBV11-2
len: 16
d_gene: NA
j_gene: TRBJ2-7

CDR3nt: TGTGCCAGCATCGGGGGACTAGCGTTCTACAATGAGCAGTTCTTC
CDR3aa: CASIGGLAFYNEQFF
abundance: NA
v_gene: TRBV11-3
len: 15
d_gene: TRBD2
j_gene: TRBJ2-1

CDR3nt: TGTGCCAGCAGAGAGACTAGCGGGACCGGGGAGCTGTTTTTT
CDR3aa: CASRETSGTGELFF
abundance: NA
v_gene: TRBV2
len: 14
d_gene: TRBD2
j_gene: TRBJ2-2

CDR3nt: TGTGCCAGCAGCTTAGGAGCGGGATTTGTCCATGAGCAGTTCTTC
CDR3aa: CASSLGAGFVHEQFF
abundance: NA
v_gene: TRBV11-3
len: 15
d_gene: TRBD2
j_gene: TRBJ2-1

CDR3nt: TGTGCCAGCAGACCCGCGGGGGTCACAGATACGCAGTATTTT
CDR3aa: CASRPAGVTDTQYF
abundance: NA
v_gene: TRBV11-1
len: 14
d_gene: TRBD2
j_gene: TRBJ2-3

CDR3nt: TGTGCCAGCAGTTTGGGGGAGACCCAGTACTTC
CDR3aa: CASSLGETQYF
abundance: NA
v_gene: TRBV27
len: 11
d_gene: NA
j_gene: TRBJ2-5

CDR3nt: TGTGCCAGCAGCTTCCTCCGCTCTGGGGCCAACGTCCTGACTTTC
CDR3aa: CASSFLRSGANVLTF
abundance: NA
v_gene: TRBV5-6
len: 15
d_gene: NA
j_gene: TRBJ2-6

CDR3nt: TGCAGTGCTAGAGAGTTGGGGGACGGGAATTCACCCCTCCACTTT
CDR3aa: CSARELGDGNSPLHF
abundance: NA
v_gene: TRBV20-1
len: 15
d_gene: NA
j_gene: TRBJ1-6

CDR3nt: TGTGCCAGCAGCCAAGCAGGGGACAATGAGCAGTTCTTC
CDR3aa: CASSQAGDNEQFF
abundance: NA
v_gene: TRBV14
len: 13
d_gene: NA
j_gene: TRBJ2-1

CDR3nt: TGTGCCAGCAGCTCTAGCACCGGGGAGCTGTTTTTT
CDR3aa: CASSSSTGELFF
abundance: NA
v_gene: TRBV7-6
len: 12
d_gene: NA
j_gene: TRBJ2-2

CDR3nt: TGTGCCAGCAGCTACCTACCAGTTTCGCTGACCACGGATGAGCAGTTCTTC
CDR3aa: CASSYLPVSLTTDEQFF
abundance: NA
v_gene: TRBV11-2
len: 17
d_gene: NA
j_gene: TRBJ2-1

CDR3nt: TGCGCCAGCCCTCGGGACAGGGATCTCGAAGGGCATGGCTACACCTTC
CDR3aa: CASPRDRDLEGHGYTF
abundance: NA
v_gene: TRBV10-1
len: 16
d_gene: TRBD1
j_gene: TRBJ1-2

CDR3nt: TGTGCCAGCAGTTTATCAGGGGACGGCTACGAGCAGTACTTC
CDR3aa: CASSLSGDGYEQYF
abundance: NA
v_gene: TRBV27
len: 14
d_gene: NA
j_gene: TRBJ2-7

CDR3nt: TGTGCCAGCACGTACAGAGGTCACTACGAGCAGTACTTC
CDR3aa: CASTYRGHYEQYF
abundance: NA
v_gene: TRBV2
len: 13
d_gene: NA
j_gene: TRBJ2-7

CDR3nt: TGTGCCAGCAGAGGACTCAAAGAGACCCAGTACTTC
CDR3aa: CASRGLKETQYF
abundance: NA
v_gene: TRBV6-1
len: 12
d_gene: NA
j_gene: TRBJ2-5

CDR3nt: TGTGCCAGCAGCTTGGCCAATTCCCTCAAGTGGCAGTTCTTC
CDR3aa: CASSLANSLKWQFF
abundance: NA
v_gene: TRBV5-4
len: 14
d_gene: NA
j_gene: TRBJ2-1

CDR3nt: TGCGCCAGCAGTGACAACAGGCAGATGAACACTGAAGCTTTCTTT
CDR3aa: CASSDNRQMNTEAFF
abundance: NA
v_gene: TRBV10-2
len: 15
d_gene: NA
j_gene: TRBJ1-1

CDR3nt: TGTGCCAGCAGTTGGACAGAAAGCAATCAGCCCCAGCATTTT
CDR3aa: CASSWTESNQPQHF
abundance: NA
v_gene: TRBV6-2/TRBV6-3
len: 14
d_gene: NA
j_gene: TRBJ1-5

CDR3nt: TGTGCCAGCAGTTCCACAGGGGACTGGAGCTCCTACGAGCAGTACTTC
CDR3aa: CASSSTGDWSSYEQYF
abundance: NA
v_gene: TRBV28
len: 16
d_gene: NA
j_gene: TRBJ2-7

CDR3nt: TGCGCCAGCAGCCCGCGGACAGGGGGCACAGATACGCAGTATTTT
CDR3aa: CASSPRTGGTDTQYF
abundance: NA
v_gene: TRBV5-1
len: 15
d_gene: TRBD1
j_gene: TRBJ2-3

CDR3nt: TGCAGTGCCTTAGCCAAAAACATTCAGTACTTC
CDR3aa: CSALAKNIQYF
abundance: NA
v_gene: TRBV20-1
len: 11
d_gene: NA
j_gene: TRBJ2-4

CDR3nt: TGCGCCAGCAGCCAAGTAAACGACAGAACCTACGAGCAGTACTTC
CDR3aa: CASSQVNDRTYEQYF
abundance: NA
v_gene: TRBV4-1
len: 15
d_gene: NA
j_gene: TRBJ2-7

CDR3nt: TGTGCCAGCTCACCCACGACAGATAGCAATCAGCCCCAGCATTTT
CDR3aa: CASSPTTDSNQPQHF
abundance: NA
v_gene: TRBV18
len: 15
d_gene: NA
j_gene: TRBJ1-5

CDR3nt: TGTGCCAGCAACCGCGCCACGGGGTACGAGCAGTACTTC
CDR3aa: CASNRATGYEQYF
abundance: NA
v_gene: TRBV2
len: 13
d_gene: NA
j_gene: TRBJ2-7

CDR3nt: TGCGCCGGCAGCCAAATCCAGGTTAACTATGGCTACACCTTC
CDR3aa: CAGSQIQVNYGYTF
abundance: NA
v_gene: TRBV4-1
len: 14
d_gene: NA
j_gene: TRBJ1-2

CDR3nt: TGTGCCAGCAGCGTACGCCCCAGCACAGATACGCAGTATTTT
CDR3aa: CASSVRPSTDTQYF
abundance: NA
v_gene: TRBV9
len: 14
d_gene: NA
j_gene: TRBJ2-3

CDR3nt: TGTGCCAGCAGCGGAACCGGGACTCTCGGGACTGAAGCTTTCTTT
CDR3aa: CASSGTGTLGTEAFF
abundance: NA
v_gene: TRBV9
len: 15
d_gene: NA
j_gene: TRBJ1-1

CDR3nt: TGCAGCGTTGGGCAGGACCCTGTCTACGAGCAGTACTTC
CDR3aa: CSVGQDPVYEQYF
abundance: NA
v_gene: TRBV29-1
len: 13
d_gene: NA
j_gene: TRBJ2-7

CDR3nt: TGCAGTCCAACTGCGGGGACTAGCGTCTACAATGAGCAGTTCTTC
CDR3aa: CSPTAGTSVYNEQFF
abundance: NA
v_gene: TRBV20-1
len: 15
d_gene: TRBD2
j_gene: TRBJ2-1

CDR3nt: TGTGCCAGCACCCGGACAGCCAATCAGCCCCAGCATTTT
CDR3aa: CASTRTANQPQHF
abundance: NA
v_gene: TRBV2
len: 13
d_gene: NA
j_gene: TRBJ1-5

CDR3nt: TGTGCCAGCAGCTTACTAGGGGTCTACAATGAGCAGTTCTTC
CDR3aa: CASSLLGVYNEQFF
abundance: NA
v_gene: TRBV11-3
len: 14
d_gene: NA
j_gene: TRBJ2-1

CDR3nt: TGTGCCAGCAGCGCCACGGGGGTGCTTAATTCACCCCTCCACTTT
CDR3aa: CASSATGVLNSPLHF
abundance: NA
v_gene: TRBV9
len: 15
d_gene: NA
j_gene: TRBJ1-6

CDR3nt: TGTGCCACTGCAATAGCGGGAGGGAACATTCAGTACTTC
CDR3aa: CATAIAGGNIQYF
abundance: once
v_gene: TRBV24-1
len: 13
d_gene: TRBD2
j_gene: TRBJ2-4

CDR3nt: TGTGCCAGCAGCTTGCCAGCGGGGGTACAAGAGACCCAGTACTTC
CDR3aa: CASSLPAGVQETQYF
abundance: NA
v_gene: TRBV5-4
len: 15
d_gene: TRBD2
j_gene: TRBJ2-5

CDR3nt: TGTGCCAGCAGCCCCGGGACTAGCGGGACTCATGAGCAGTTCTTC
CDR3aa: CASSPGTSGTHEQFF
abundance: once
v_gene: TRBV4-2
len: 15
d_gene: TRBD2
j_gene: TRBJ2-1

CDR3nt: TGTGCCATCAGTGAACAGGGGAATCAGCCCCAGCATTTT
CDR3aa: CAISEQGNQPQHF
abundance: NA
v_gene: TRBV10-3
len: 13
d_gene: TRBD1
j_gene: TRBJ1-5

CDR3nt: TGTGCCAGCTCGCGCAGCAGGGGCTTCTACGAGCAGTACTTC
CDR3aa: CASSRSRGFYEQYF
abundance: NA
v_gene: TRBV18
len: 14
d_gene: NA
j_gene: TRBJ2-7

CDR3nt: TGCGCCAGCAGCCAAGATTTTAGCGGGGGGTTGGACACAGATACGCAGTATTTT
CDR3aa: CASSQDFSGGLDTDTQYF
abundance: NA
v_gene: TRBV4-3
len: 18
d_gene: TRBD2
j_gene: TRBJ2-3

CDR3nt: TGTGCCAGCAGTGGGCGGGGGGTCCCTGAGCAGTTCTTC
CDR3aa: CASSGRGVPEQFF
abundance: NA
v_gene: TRBV2
len: 13
d_gene: TRBD2
j_gene: TRBJ2-1

CDR3nt: TGTGCCAGCAGCTTAGGATACTTGAAATACGAGCAGTACTTC
CDR3aa: CASSLGYLKYEQYF
abundance: NA
v_gene: TRBV11-2
len: 14
d_gene: NA
j_gene: TRBJ2-7

CDR3nt: TGCAGTGCTAGAGATTCGGAGCGGGAATACAATGAGCAGTTCTTC
CDR3aa: CSARDSEREYNEQFF
abundance: NA
v_gene: TRBV20-1
len: 15
d_gene: TRBD2
j_gene: TRBJ2-1

CDR3nt: TGTGCCATCAGTGTGAACAGGTTGGCTGAAGCTTTCTTT
CDR3aa: CAISVNRLAEAFF
abundance: few
v_gene: TRBV10-3
len: 13
d_gene: NA
j_gene: TRBJ1-1

CDR3nt: TGTGCCAGCAGCCTCCGGGCCCCAGATACGCAGTATTTT
CDR3aa: CASSLRAPDTQYF
abundance: NA
v_gene: TRBV11-3
len: 13
d_gene: NA
j_gene: TRBJ2-3

CDR3nt: TGCAGTGCCCAGCGCTCAGGTTCGACAGATACGCAGTATTTT
CDR3aa: CSAQRSGSTDTQYF
abundance: NA
v_gene: TRBV20-1
len: 14
d_gene: NA
j_gene: TRBJ2-3

CDR3nt: TGTGCCAGCAGCCCCCTGGTGGGACCAACAGATACGCAGTATTTT
CDR3aa: CASSPLVGPTDTQYF
abundance: NA
v_gene: TRBV25-1
len: 15
d_gene: NA
j_gene: TRBJ2-3

CDR3nt: TGTGCCAGCAGTGATAGGGCAGATACGCAGTATTTT
CDR3aa: CASSDRADTQYF
abundance: NA
v_gene: TRBV2
len: 12
d_gene: NA
j_gene: TRBJ2-3

CDR3nt: TGTGCCAGCAAGTTGGGGGCGGAGGAGCAGTACTTC
CDR3aa: CASKLGAEEQYF
abundance: NA
v_gene: TRBV12-3/TRBV12-4
len: 12
d_gene: NA
j_gene: TRBJ2-7

CDR3nt: TGTGCCAGCAGTTACTCGAAGCGGGTCGGAAACACCATATATTTT
CDR3aa: CASSYSKRVGNTIYF
abundance: NA
v_gene: TRBV6-5
len: 15
d_gene: NA
j_gene: TRBJ1-3

CDR3nt: TGTGCCAGCTCACCATCTGGGACAGGGGGCGCCCGAAACTATGGCTACACCTTC
CDR3aa: CASSPSGTGGARNYGYTF
abundance: NA
v_gene: TRBV18
len: 18
d_gene: TRBD1
j_gene: TRBJ1-2

CDR3nt: TGCGCCAGCGGCGAAGGGGGTCTCGGCAACGAGCAGTACTTC
CDR3aa: CASGEGGLGNEQYF
abundance: NA
v_gene: TRBV5-1
len: 14
d_gene: NA
j_gene: TRBJ2-7

CDR3nt: TGTGCCAGCAGCCAATGGGCTTGGGAGGCGCAGTATTTT
CDR3aa: CASSQWAWEAQYF
abundance: once
v_gene: TRBV3-1
len: 13
d_gene: NA
j_gene: TRBJ2-3

CDR3nt: TGTGCCACCAGTGATTTAAAGACCCAGTACTTC
CDR3aa: CATSDLKTQYF
abundance: NA
v_gene: TRBV24-1
len: 11
d_gene: NA
j_gene: TRBJ2-5

CDR3nt: TGTGCCCAAGAGGGCGGCGATGAGCAGTTCTTC
CDR3aa: CAQEGGDEQFF
abundance: NA
v_gene: TRBV11-1
len: 11
d_gene: NA
j_gene: TRBJ2-1

CDR3nt: TGTGCCAGCAGCCCTAGAGGTGAATCCGATGAGCAGTTCTTC
CDR3aa: CASSPRGESDEQFF
abundance: NA
v_gene: TRBV11-2
len: 14
d_gene: NA
j_gene: TRBJ2-1

CDR3nt: TGTGCCAGCAGTTACTCCCTTTCGAGGGGTCACGAGCAGTACTTC
CDR3aa: CASSYSLSRGHEQYF
abundance: NA
v_gene: TRBV6-5
len: 15
d_gene: NA
j_gene: TRBJ2-7

CDR3nt: TGTGCCAGCAGCTTAGGACTGAACACTGAAGCTTTCTTT
CDR3aa: CASSLGLNTEAFF
abundance: NA
v_gene: TRBV11-3
len: 13
d_gene: NA
j_gene: TRBJ1-1

CDR3nt: TGCAGCGTCGAAGGGACTAGCGGGGGGATCGTCTACGAGCAGTACTTC
CDR3aa: CSVEGTSGGIVYEQYF
abundance: NA
v_gene: TRBV29-1
len: 16
d_gene: TRBD2
j_gene: TRBJ2-7

CDR3nt: TGTGCCAGCAGCTTAGAGCCGGGACGGAGATACGAGCAGTACTTC
CDR3aa: CASSLEPGRRYEQYF
abundance: NA
v_gene: TRBV11-2
len: 15
d_gene: NA
j_gene: TRBJ2-7

CDR3nt: TGCAGCGTTGTTATCACAGACACCTACGAGCAGTACTTC
CDR3aa: CSVVITDTYEQYF
abundance: few
v_gene: TRBV29-1
len: 13
d_gene: NA
j_gene: TRBJ2-7